A selection of T cell receptor beta chains follows, all from one sample in a study of OX40 agonist ivuxolimab in advanced cancers. Assay used: immunoSEQ multiplex PCR; TCRdb lists only in-frame clones, some missing. The sample lists 55,000 to 65,000 clones, about 86% occurring once. Here the sequenced sample was CD4+ or CD8+ T cells sorted from blood, taken in a trial of the OX40 agonist ivuxolimab. These receptors came from an adult with an advanced solid tumor such as melanoma, head and neck, liver or kidney cancer. The CDR3 runs from the conserved cysteine through the conserved F or W. D genes are given only for firm matches. Clone size is given for some rows only: seen once, a few or many times, or a class if the clone is expanded.

d_call,cdr3_length,clone_size,j_call,v_call,cdr3_aa,cdr3_nt
-,16,-,TRBJ2-4,TRBV19,CASSTRFSLAKNIQYF,TGTGCCAGTAGTACCCGTTTCTCACTAGCCAAAAACATTCAGTACTTC
TRBD1,15,-,TRBJ1-6,TRBV7-9,CASSWTGDPDSPLHF,TGTGCCAGCAGCTGGACAGGGGATCCGGATTCACCCCTCCACTTT
TRBD1,12,-,TRBJ2-7,TRBV30,CAWSQGAGEQYF,TGTGCCTGGAGTCAGGGGGCCGGGGAGCAGTACTTC
-,13,-,TRBJ1-1,TRBV6-4,CASSDEGDTEAFF,TGTGCCAGCAGTGACGAAGGGGACACTGAAGCTTTCTTT
-,16,-,TRBJ2-2,TRBV14,CASSQYREMNTGELFF,TGTGCCAGCAGCCAGTACCGAGAGATGAACACCGGGGAGCTGTTTTTT
-,16,-,TRBJ1-5,TRBV7-9,CASSSESGGVRQPQHF,TGTGCCAGCAGCTCCGAATCGGGCGGAGTGAGGCAGCCCCAGCATTTT
-,12,-,TRBJ1-5,TRBV15,CATSSNNQPQHF,TGTGCCACCAGCAGTAACAATCAGCCCCAGCATTTT
TRBD1,12,-,TRBJ1-3,TRBV30,CAGRQGADTIYF,TGTGCCGGAAGACAGGGGGCGGACACCATATATTTT
TRBD2,13,once,TRBJ2-5,TRBV29-1,CSVGASGAETQYF,TGCAGCGTTGGGGCTAGCGGGGCGGAGACCCAGTACTTC
-,12,-,TRBJ1-5,TRBV28,CASRQQVQPQHF,TGTGCCAGCCGACAACAGGTCCAGCCCCAGCATTTT
-,16,-,TRBJ1-4,TRBV9,CASSVSVATTNEKLFF,TGTGCCAGCAGCGTGAGCGTAGCCACAACTAATGAAAAACTGTTTTTT
-,15,-,TRBJ2-3,TRBV7-9,CASSLVSHEADTQYF,TGTGCCAGCAGCTTAGTAAGTCACGAGGCAGATACGCAGTATTTT
TRBD1,14,-,TRBJ2-1,TRBV5-1,CASSPGQGGDEQFF,TGCGCCAGCAGCCCGGGACAGGGGGGAGATGAGCAGTTCTTC
-,14,-,TRBJ2-7,TRBV11-3,CASSLAPNSYEQYF,TGTGCCAGCAGCTTAGCCCCCAACTCCTACGAGCAGTACTTC
-,12,-,TRBJ1-5,TRBV11-3,CASSLDLGAQHF,TGTGCCAGCAGCTTAGATTTGGGGGCCCAGCATTTT
TRBD2,16,few,TRBJ2-3,TRBV13,CASSLIFGGSTDTQYF,TGTGCCAGCAGCTTAATATTCGGGGGGTCAACGGATACGCAGTATTTT
TRBD1,15,-,TRBJ2-7,TRBV6-6,CASSYSTGAYYEQYF,TGTGCCAGCAGTTACTCGACAGGGGCTTACTACGAGCAGTACTTC
-,14,once,TRBJ1-1,TRBV19,CASTPTDLNTEAFF,TGTGCCAGTACCCCTACAGATTTGAACACTGAAGCTTTCTTT
-,18,once,TRBJ1-4,TRBV30,CAWSPTDPPGTTNEKLFF,TGTGCCTGGAGCCCGACAGACCCACCAGGGACAACTAATGAAAAACTGTTTTTT
-,13,-,TRBJ1-1,TRBV4-1,CASSQGRNTEAFF,TGCGCCAGCAGCCAAGGGAGGAACACTGAAGCTTTCTTT
TRBD1,16,-,TRBJ1-2,TRBV4-1,CASSQDGGTAAYGYTF,TGCGCCAGCAGCCAAGACGGAGGGACAGCCGCTTATGGCTACACCTTC
-,15,-,TRBJ1-1,TRBV5-1,CASSLGQDVNTEAFF,TGCGCCAGCAGCCTGGGGCAAGACGTCAACACTGAAGCTTTCTTT
TRBD1,14,-,TRBJ2-5,TRBV19,CASSIDQGAETQYF,TGTGCCAGTAGTATAGATCAGGGGGCAGAGACCCAGTACTTC
-,14,few,TRBJ1-4,TRBV9,CASSTGQPNEKLFF,TGTGCCAGCAGCACAGGACAGCCCAATGAAAAACTGTTTTTT
-,15,-,TRBJ2-1,TRBV19,CASSIGSGHANEQFF,TGTGCCAGTAGTATAGGCTCCGGACACGCCAATGAGCAGTTCTTC
TRBD1,16,-,TRBJ1-4,TRBV5-1,CASSRGQAGTNEKLFF,TGCGCCAGCAGCCGAGGACAGGCTGGGACTAATGAAAAACTGTTTTTT